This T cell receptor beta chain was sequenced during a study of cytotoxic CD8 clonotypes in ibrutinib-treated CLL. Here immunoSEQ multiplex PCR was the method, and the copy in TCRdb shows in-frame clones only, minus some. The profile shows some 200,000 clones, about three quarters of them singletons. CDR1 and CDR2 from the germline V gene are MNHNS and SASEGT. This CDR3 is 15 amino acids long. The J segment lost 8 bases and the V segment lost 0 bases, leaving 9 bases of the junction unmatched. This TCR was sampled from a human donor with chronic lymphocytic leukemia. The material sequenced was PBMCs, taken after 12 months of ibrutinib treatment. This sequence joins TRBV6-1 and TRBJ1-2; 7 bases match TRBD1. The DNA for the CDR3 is TGTGCCAGCAGTGAAGCGCTTCTAGGGGGCATCGGCTACACCTTC. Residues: CASSEALLGGIGYTF.